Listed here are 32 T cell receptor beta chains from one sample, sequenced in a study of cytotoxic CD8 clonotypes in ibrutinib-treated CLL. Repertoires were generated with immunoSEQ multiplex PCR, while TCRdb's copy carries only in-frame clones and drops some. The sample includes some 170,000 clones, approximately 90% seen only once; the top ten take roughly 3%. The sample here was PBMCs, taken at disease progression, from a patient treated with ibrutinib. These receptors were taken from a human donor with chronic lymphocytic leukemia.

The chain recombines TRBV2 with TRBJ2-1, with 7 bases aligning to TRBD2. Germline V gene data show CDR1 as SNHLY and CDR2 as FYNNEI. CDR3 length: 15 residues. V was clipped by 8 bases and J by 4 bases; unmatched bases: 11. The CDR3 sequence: CASGGGLAVYNEQFF. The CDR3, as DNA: TGTGCCAGCGGGGGTGGGCTAGCGGTTTACAATGAGCAGTTCTTC. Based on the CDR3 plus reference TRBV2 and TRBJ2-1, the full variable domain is EPEVTQTPSHQVTQMGQEVILRCVPISNHLYFYWYRQILGQKVEFLVSFYNNEISEKSEIFDDQFSVERPDGSNFTLKIRSTKLEDSAMYFCASGGGLAVYNEQFFGPGTRLTVL.

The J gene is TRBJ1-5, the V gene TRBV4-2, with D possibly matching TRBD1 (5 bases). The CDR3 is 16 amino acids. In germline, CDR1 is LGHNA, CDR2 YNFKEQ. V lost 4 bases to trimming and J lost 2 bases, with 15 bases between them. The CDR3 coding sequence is TGTGCCAGCAGCCGGGACTACTTGGATGGCAATCAGCCCCAGCATTTT. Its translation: CASSRDYLDGNQPQHF.

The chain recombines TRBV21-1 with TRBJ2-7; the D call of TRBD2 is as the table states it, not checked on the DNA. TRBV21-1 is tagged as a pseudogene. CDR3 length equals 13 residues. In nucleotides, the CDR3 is TGTGCCAGCAATAGGCTTGGCGGCGGCGAGCAGTACTTC. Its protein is CASNRLGGGEQYF.

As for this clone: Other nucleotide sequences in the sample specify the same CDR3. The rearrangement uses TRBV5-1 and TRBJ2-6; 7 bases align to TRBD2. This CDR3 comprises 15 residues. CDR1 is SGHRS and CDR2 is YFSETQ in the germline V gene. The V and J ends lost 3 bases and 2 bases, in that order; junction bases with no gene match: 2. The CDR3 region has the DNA TGCGCCAGCAGCTCGGGGGGAGCTGGGGCCAACGTCCTGACTTTC. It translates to CASSSGGAGANVLTF.

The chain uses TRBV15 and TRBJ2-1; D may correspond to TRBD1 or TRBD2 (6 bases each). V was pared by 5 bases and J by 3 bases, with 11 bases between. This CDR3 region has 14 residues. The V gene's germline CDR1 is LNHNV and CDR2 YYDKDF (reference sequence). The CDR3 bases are TGTGCCACCAGCGAACAGGGACTCTACAATGAGCAGTTCTTC. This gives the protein CATSEQGLYNEQFF. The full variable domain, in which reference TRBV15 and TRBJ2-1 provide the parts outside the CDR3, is DAMVIQNPRYQVTQFGKPVTLSCSQTLNHNVMYWYQQKSSQAPKLLFHYYDKDFNNEADTPDNFQSRRPNTSFCFLDIRSPGLGDTAMYLCATSEQGLYNEQFFGPGTRLTVL.

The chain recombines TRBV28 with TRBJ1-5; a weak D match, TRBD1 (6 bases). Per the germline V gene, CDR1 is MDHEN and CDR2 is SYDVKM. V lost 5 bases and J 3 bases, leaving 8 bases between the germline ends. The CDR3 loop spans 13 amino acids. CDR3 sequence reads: CASSRTVNQPQHF. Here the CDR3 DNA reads TGTGCCAGCAGTCGGACAGTCAATCAGCCCCAGCATTTT.

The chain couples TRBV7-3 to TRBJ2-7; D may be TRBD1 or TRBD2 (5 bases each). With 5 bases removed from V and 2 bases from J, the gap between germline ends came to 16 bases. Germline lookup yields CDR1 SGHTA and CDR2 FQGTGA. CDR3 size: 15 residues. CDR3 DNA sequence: TGTGCCAGCAGCCCCGGAAGGGGAGAGGCCTACGAGCAGTACTTC. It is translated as CASSPGRGEAYEQYF.

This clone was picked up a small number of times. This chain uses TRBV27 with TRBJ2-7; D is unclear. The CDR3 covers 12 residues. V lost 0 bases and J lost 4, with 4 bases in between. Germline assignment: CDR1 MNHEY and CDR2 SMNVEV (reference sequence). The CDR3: CASSLSGYEQYF. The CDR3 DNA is TGTGCCAGCAGTTTATCCGGGTACGAGCAGTACTTC.

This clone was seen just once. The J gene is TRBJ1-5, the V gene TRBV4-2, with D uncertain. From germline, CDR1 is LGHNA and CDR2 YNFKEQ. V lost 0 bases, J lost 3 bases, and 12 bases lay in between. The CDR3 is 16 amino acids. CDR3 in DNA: TGTGCCAGCAGCCAAGATATTAGACTCCCCAATCAGCCCCAGCATTTT. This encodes CASSQDIRLPNQPQHF.

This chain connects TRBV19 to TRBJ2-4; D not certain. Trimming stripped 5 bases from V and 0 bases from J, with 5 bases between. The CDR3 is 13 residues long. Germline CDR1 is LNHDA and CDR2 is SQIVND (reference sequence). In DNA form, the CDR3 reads TGTGCCAGTAGTTTCCGAGCCAAAAACATTCAGTACTTC. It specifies CASSFRAKNIQYF.

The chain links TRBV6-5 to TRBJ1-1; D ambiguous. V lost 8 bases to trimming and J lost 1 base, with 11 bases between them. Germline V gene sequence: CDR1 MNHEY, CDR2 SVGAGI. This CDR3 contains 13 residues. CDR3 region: CASRWRKNTEAFF. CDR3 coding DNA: TGTGCCAGCCGGTGGAGGAAGAACACTGAAGCTTTCTTT.

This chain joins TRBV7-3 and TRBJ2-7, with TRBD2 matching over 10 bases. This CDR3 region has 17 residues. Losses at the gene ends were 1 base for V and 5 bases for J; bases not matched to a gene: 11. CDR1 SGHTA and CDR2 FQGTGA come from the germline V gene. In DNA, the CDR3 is TGTGCCAGCAGCTTAATAGCTTCCAGCGGGAGGGAAAACGAGCAGTACTTC. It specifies CASSLIASSGRENEQYF.

This CDR3 reads CASSRIGYEQYF. The CDR3 coding sequence is TGTGCCAGCAGCAGAATCGGATACGAGCAGTACTTC. The chain joins TRBV7-2 to TRBJ2-7; no firm D call. The germline V and J ends were trimmed by 5 bases and 4 bases, with 9 bases remaining between them. The CDR3 spans 12 residues. The germline CDR1 and CDR2 sequences are SGHTA and FQGNSA.

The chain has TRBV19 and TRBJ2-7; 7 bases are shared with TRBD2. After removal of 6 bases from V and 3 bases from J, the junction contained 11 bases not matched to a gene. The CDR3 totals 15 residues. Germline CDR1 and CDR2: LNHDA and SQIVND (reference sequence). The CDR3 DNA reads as TGTGCCAGTAGCCCCTCAGCGGGACCTTTCTACGAGCAGTACTTC. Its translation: CASSPSAGPFYEQYF.

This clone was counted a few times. CDR3 DNA sequence: TGTGCCAGCTCACCACCGATGGGGACTGGAAACACCATATATTTT. Protein: CASSPPMGTGNTIYF. The V and J genes are TRBV18 and TRBJ1-3, with D uncertain. From germline, CDR1 is KGHSH and CDR2 LQKENI. Trimming removed 0 bases at V and 2 bases at J, with 8 bases between. This CDR3 spans 15 amino acids.

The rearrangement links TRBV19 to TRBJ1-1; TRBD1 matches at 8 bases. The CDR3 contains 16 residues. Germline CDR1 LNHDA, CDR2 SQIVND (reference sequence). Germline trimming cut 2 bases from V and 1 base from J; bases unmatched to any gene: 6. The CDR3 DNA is TGTGCCAGTAGTATAACCGCAGGGGGCCCGAACACTGAAGCTTTCTTT. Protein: CASSITAGGPNTEAFF.

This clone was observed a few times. The CDR3, as DNA: TGCGCCAGCAGCCAAGAGCGGGTAGGCTATGGCTACACCTTC. Translation: CASSQERVGYGYTF. The chain carries TRBV4-3 and TRBJ1-2; D is unclear. Per the germline V gene, CDR1 is LGHNA and CDR2 is YSLEER. The CDR3 totals 14 residues. V was clipped by 0 bases and J by 4 bases, with 9 bases between them.

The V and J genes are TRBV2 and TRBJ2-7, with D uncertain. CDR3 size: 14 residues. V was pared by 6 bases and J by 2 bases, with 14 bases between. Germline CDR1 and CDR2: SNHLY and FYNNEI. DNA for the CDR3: TGTGCCAGCAGAGAGGCCCCGAAAACCTACGAGCAGTACTTC. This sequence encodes CASREAPKTYEQYF.

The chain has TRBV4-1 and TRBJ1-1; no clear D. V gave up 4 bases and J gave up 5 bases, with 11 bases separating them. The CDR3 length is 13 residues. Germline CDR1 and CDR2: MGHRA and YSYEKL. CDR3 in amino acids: CASSRARGTEAFF. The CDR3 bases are TGCGCCAGCAGCCGAGCCCGGGGAACTGAAGCTTTCTTT.

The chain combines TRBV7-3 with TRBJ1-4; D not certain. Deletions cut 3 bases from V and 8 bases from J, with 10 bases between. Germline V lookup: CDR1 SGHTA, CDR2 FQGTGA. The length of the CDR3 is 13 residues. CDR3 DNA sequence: TGTGCCAGCAGCTTCCAGCTTAAGGAAAAACTGTTTTTT. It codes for CASSFQLKEKLFF.

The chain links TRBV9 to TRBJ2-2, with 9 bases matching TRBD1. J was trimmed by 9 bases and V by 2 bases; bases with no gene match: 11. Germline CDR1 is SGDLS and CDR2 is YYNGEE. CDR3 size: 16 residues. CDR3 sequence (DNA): TGTGCCAGCAGCGTCCTTGGGACAGGGATATTCCGGGAGCTGTTTTTT. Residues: CASSVLGTGIFRELFF.

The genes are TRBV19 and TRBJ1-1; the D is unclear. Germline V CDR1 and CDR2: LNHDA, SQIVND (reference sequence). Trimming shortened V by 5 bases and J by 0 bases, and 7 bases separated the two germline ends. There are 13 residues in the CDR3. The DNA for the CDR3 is TGTGCCAGTAGTCCACATGTGAACACTGAAGCTTTCTTT. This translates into CASSPHVNTEAFF.

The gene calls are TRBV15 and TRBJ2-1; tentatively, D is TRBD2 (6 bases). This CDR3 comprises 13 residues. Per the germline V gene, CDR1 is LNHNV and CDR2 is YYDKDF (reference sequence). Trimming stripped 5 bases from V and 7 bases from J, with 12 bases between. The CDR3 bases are TGTGCCACCAGCGCGACTAGGGATAATGAGCAGTTCTTC. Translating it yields CATSATRDNEQFF.

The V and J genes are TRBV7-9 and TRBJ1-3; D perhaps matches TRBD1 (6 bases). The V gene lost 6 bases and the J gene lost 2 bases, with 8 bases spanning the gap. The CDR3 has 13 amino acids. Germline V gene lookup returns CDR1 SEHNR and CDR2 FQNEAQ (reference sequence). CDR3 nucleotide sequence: TGTGCCAGCAGGGAGGGGGCTGGAAACACCATATATTTT. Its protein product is CASREGAGNTIYF.

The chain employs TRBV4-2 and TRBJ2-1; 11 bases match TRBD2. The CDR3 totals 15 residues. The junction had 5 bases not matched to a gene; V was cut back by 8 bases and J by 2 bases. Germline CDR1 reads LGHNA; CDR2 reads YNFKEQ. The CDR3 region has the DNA TGTGCCAGCCGCGTTAGCGGGAGGGCCTACAATGAGCAGTTCTTC. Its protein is CASRVSGRAYNEQFF.

The CDR3 nucleotides are TGTGCCAGCACCTCCGTCCTTGGGAGAAGTGGAGACGAGCAGTTCTTC. Protein: CASTSVLGRSGDEQFF. This chain links TRBV11-2 with TRBJ2-1; perhaps TRBD2 as D (5 bases). Germline V gene data show CDR1 as SGHAT and CDR2 as FQNNGV. The CDR3 totals 16 residues. V was pared by 7 bases and J by 10 bases, with 26 bases between.

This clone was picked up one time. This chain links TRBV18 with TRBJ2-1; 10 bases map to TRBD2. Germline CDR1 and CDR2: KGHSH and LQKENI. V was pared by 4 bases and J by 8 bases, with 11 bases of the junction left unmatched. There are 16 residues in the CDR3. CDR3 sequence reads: CASSRTSGRAWDEQFF. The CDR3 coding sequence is TGTGCCAGCTCACGGACCAGCGGGAGGGCCTGGGATGAGCAGTTCTTC.

The CDR3: CASSLAFGVAGNTIYF. DNA of the CDR3: TGCGCCAGCAGCTTGGCCTTTGGGGTAGCTGGAAACACCATATATTTT. V and J are TRBV5-1 and TRBJ1-3; D unclear. Trimming stripped 0 bases from V and 2 bases from J, with 12 bases between. CDR1 SGHRS and CDR2 YFSETQ come from the germline V gene. The CDR3 is 16 amino acids.

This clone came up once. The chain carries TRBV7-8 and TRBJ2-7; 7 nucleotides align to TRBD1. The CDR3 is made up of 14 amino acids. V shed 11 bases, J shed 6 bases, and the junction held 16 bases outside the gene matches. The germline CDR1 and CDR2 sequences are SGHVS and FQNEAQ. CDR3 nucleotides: TGTGCCGGCACCCACAGGGGAGCAGGGGGCGAGCAGTACTTC. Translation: CAGTHRGAGGEQYF.

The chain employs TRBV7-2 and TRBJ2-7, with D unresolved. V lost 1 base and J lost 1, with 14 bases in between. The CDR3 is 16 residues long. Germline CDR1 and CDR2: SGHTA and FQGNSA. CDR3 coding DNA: TGTGCCAGCAGCTTAGGCCCCCAGGTCCTGTCCTACGAGCAGTACTTC. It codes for CASSLGPQVLSYEQYF.

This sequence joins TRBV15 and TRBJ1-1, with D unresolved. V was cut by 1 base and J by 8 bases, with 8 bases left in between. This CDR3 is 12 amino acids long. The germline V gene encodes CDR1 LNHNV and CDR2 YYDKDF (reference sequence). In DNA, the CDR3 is TGTGCCACCAGCAGAGGGGGTGGGGAAGCTTTCTTT. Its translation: CATSRGGGEAFF. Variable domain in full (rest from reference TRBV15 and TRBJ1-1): DAMVIQNPRYQVTQFGKPVTLSCSQTLNHNVMYWYQQKSSQAPKLLFHYYDKDFNNEADTPDNFQSRRPNTSFCFLDIRSPGLGDTAMYLCATSRGGGEAFFGQGTRLTVV.

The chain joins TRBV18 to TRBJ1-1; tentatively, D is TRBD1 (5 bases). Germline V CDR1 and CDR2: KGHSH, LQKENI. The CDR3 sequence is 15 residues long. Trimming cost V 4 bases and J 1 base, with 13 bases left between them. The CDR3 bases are TGTGCCAGCTCACGGCGCAGGGTAGAGAACACTGAAGCTTTCTTT. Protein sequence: CASSRRRVENTEAFF.